This TCR beta chain was sequenced in a study of blood T cell repertoires in COVID-19. Study-wide context: T cells, B-cell-depleted T cells, or PBMCs supplied cDNA or gDNA.

Data came from immunoSEQ multiplex PCR; TCRdb stores just in-frame clones and leaves some out. The table lists around 290,000 clones, 90% of them singletons. V was clipped by 5 bases and J by 2 bases; unmatched bases: 5. Germline loops: CDR1 LNHNV, CDR2 YYDKDF (reference sequence). This CDR3 spans 14 amino acids. Before being deemed recovered, Cohort 3 donors had two negative PCRs, clearance, or symptom resolution. This rearrangement joins TRBV15 to TRBJ2-7; the match to TRBD1 covers 8 bases. The sequencing sample was made of PBMCs or T cells enriched from blood (not recorded which). This clonotype was obtained from a woman aged 30 to 39 who had recovered from COVID-19. The CDR3 region is CATSRGQAPYEQYF. CDR3 DNA: TGTGCCACCAGCCGGGGACAGGCCCCCTACGAGCAGTACTTC. The whole variable domain, remainder taken from reference TRBV15 and TRBJ2-7, is DAMVIQNPRYQVTQFGKPVTLSCSQTLNHNVMYWYQQKSSQAPKLLFHYYDKDFNNEADTPDNFQSRRPNTSFCFLDIRSPGLGDTAMYLCATSRGQAPYEQYFGPGTRLTVT.